This passage covers 7 T cell receptor beta chains from one sample sequenced in a study of control samples from healthy donors and cancer patients (dated by TCRdb to 2020 to 2021). The method behind the library was the immunoSEQ multiplex PCR assay. In TCRdb, the immuneACCESS table is reduced to in-frame sequences with V and J assigned. These tables do not hold every clone; where another copy was compared, an unresolved V gene accounts for under half, and the others remain unexplained. The sample has 150,000 to 200,000 clones on record, roughly nine tenths of them singletons. Jointly, the top ten make up around 1.5% of the sample. Source material: blood. All receptors come from a woman in her twenties or thirties in good health.

The chain is built from TRBV30 and TRBJ1-5; D not resolved. CDR1 and CDR2 from the germline V gene are GTSNPN and SVGIG (reference sequence). CDR3 length: 13 residues. V was clipped by 0 bases and J by 3 bases, with 6 bases between them. The CDR3 spells CAWSVQTNQPQHF. In nucleotides, the CDR3 is TGTGCCTGGAGTGTACAGACCAATCAGCCCCAGCATTTT.

The gene calls are TRBV18 and TRBJ1-2; D may be TRBD1 (6 bases). The CDR3 runs 14 residues. CDR1 and CDR2 (germline): KGHSH, LQKENI. V gave up 6 bases and J gave up 0 bases, with 11 bases separating them. The CDR3 reads CASSRTEPNYGYTF. The CDR3 nucleotides are TGTGCCAGCTCCCGGACAGAACCTAACTATGGCTACACCTTC.

The chain links TRBV28 to TRBJ2-1, with D possibly matching TRBD1 (6 bases). The CDR3 runs to 15 residues. Germline V gene sequence: CDR1 MDHEN, CDR2 SYDVKM. V lost 6 bases and J 4 bases, leaving 16 bases between the germline ends. CDR3 coding DNA: TGTGCCAGCAGGGAACAGGGAAGGGAATACAATGAGCAGTTCTTC. Translated, it gives CASREQGREYNEQFF.

The chain couples TRBV3-1 (or the pseudogene TRBV3-2) to TRBJ1-1, with D perhaps matching TRBD1 (6 bases). Trimming took 0 bases from V and 1 from J, leaving 9 bases between them. Germline CDR1 LGHDT, CDR2 YNNKEL (reference sequence). The CDR3 has 15 amino acids. CDR3 DNA: TGTGCCAGCAGCCAAGATCGGGACACGAACACTGAAGCTTTCTTT. This codes for CASSQDRDTNTEAFF.

The gene calls are TRBV5-3 and TRBJ1-1; D may be TRBD1 (6 bases). TRBV5-3 is an open reading frame whose function is uncertain. This CDR3 has 12 amino acids. V lost 7 bases, J lost 0 bases, and 7 bases lay in between. CDR3 sequence: CARYRVNTEAFF. CDR3 nucleotides: TGTGCCAGATACAGGGTGAACACTGAAGCTTTCTTT.

This clone was detected once. This rearrangement joins TRBV4-1 to TRBJ2-1, with a tentative D call TRBD1 (5 bases). CDR3 length: 16 residues. Germline V gene sequence: CDR1 MGHRA, CDR2 YSYEKL. Trimming took off 1 base at V and 0 bases at J, with 10 bases between the two ends. CDR3 nucleotide sequence: TGCGCCAGCAGCCAAGTCAGGGCCAGCTCCTACAATGAGCAGTTCTTC. Its translation: CASSQVRASSYNEQFF.

The DNA of the CDR3 is TGTGCCAGCAGCCGGACAGGGGGTCAAAAACTGTTTTTT. It encodes CASSRTGGQKLFF. This chain links TRBV7-7 with TRBJ1-4; 10 bases line up with TRBD1. Germline values: CDR1 SSHAT, CDR2 FNYEAQ (reference sequence). After removal of 5 bases from V and 9 bases from J, the junction contained 3 bases not matched to a gene. The CDR3 sequence is 13 residues long.